This T cell receptor (beta chain) was observed in a study of CD8+ T cells in alopecia areata. Study context: It was oral tofacitinib, at 5 to 10 mg twice daily, that treated patients received. Overall study findings and caveats: Higher clonality and more expanded CD8+ clones appeared in lesional than normal scalp.

Treatment of the sample: oral pan-JAK inhibitor, 5-10 mg twice daily. Extraction and reverse transcription of RNA yielded cDNA as the sequencing template. Repertoires were generated with immunoSEQ multiplex PCR, while TCRdb's copy carries only in-frame clones and drops some. This table holds about 260,000 clones, about 60% found once. Turning to this clone: Its cognate antigen is unknown.

The ends lost 8 bases at V and 4 bases at J; junction bases unmatched: 7. The V gene's germline CDR1 is WSHSY and CDR2 SAAADI. This CDR3 comprises 13 residues. The TCR originated in a human donor with alopecia areata. This sample comprised CD4+ T cells sorted from blood, obtained around week 54, from a patient treated with tofacitinib. This chain connects TRBV10-2 to TRBJ2-5; 7 bases map to TRBD2. As DNA, the CDR3 is TGCGCCAGCCACGGGAGGATCGGAGAGACCCAGTACTTC. It translates to CASHGRIGETQYF.